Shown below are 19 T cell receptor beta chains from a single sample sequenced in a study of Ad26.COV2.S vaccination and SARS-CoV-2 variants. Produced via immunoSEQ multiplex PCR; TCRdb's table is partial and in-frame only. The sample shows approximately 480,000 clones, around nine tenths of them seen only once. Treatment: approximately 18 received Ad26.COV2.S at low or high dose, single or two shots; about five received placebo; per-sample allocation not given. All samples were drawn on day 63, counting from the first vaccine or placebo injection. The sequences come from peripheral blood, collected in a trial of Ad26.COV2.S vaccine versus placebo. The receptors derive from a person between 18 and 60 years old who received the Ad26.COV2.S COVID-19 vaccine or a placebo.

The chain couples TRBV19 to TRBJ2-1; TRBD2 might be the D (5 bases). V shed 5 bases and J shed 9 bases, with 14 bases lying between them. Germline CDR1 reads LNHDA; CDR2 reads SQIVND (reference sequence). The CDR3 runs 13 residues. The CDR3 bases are TGTGCCAGTAGTGCGGAGCCCGAGGGTGAGCAGTTCTTC. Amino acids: CASSAEPEGEQFF.

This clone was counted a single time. The CDR3 DNA reads TGTGCCAGCAGCAGGACTAGCGGAGATCTAGCCAAAAACATTCAGTACTTC. It encodes CASSRTSGDLAKNIQYF. The chain couples TRBV5-4 to TRBJ2-4; TRBD2 agrees at 10 bases. The CDR3 spans 17 residues. J lost 0 bases, V lost 4 bases, and 7 bases had no gene match. In germline, CDR1 is SGHNT, CDR2 YYREEE (reference sequence).

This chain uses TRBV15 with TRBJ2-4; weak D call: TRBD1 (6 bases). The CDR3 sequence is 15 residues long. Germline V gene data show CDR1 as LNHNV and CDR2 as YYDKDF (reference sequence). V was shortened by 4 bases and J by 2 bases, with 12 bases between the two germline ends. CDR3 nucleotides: TGTGCCACCAGCACCATAACAGGGTCCAAAAACATTCAGTACTTC. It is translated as CATSTITGSKNIQYF.

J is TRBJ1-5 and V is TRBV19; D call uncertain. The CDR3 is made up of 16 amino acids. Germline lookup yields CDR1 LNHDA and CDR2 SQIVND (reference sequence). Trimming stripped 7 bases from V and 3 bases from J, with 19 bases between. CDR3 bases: TGTGCCAGTATCCCACCGGGCAGCAGCTTCAATCAGCCCCAGCATTTT. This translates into CASIPPGSSFNQPQHF.

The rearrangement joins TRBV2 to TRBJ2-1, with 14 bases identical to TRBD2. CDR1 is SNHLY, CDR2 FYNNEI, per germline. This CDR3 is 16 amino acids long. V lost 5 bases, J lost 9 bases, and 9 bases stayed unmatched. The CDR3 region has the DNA TGTGCCAGCAGTCAACCCGGGACTAGCGGGAGTGCTGAGCAGTTCTTC. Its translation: CASSQPGTSGSAEQFF.

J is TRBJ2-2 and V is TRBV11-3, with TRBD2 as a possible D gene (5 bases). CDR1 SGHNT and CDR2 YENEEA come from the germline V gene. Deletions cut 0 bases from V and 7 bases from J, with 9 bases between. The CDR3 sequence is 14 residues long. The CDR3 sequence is CASSLEPGIGELFF. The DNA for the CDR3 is TGTGCCAGCAGCTTAGAGCCGGGGATCGGGGAGCTGTTTTTT.

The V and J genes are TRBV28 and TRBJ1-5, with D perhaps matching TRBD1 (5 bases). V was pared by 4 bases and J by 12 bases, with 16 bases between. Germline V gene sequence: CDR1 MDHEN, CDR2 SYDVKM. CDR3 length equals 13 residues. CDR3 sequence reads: CASSSGLPRLQHF. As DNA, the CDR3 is TGTGCCAGCAGTTCGGGACTCCCTAGGCTCCAGCATTTT.

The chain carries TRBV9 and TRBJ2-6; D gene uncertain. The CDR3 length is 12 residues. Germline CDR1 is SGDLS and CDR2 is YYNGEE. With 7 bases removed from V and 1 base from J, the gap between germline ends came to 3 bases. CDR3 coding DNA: TGTGCCAGCTCTTCTGGGGCCAACGTCCTGACTTTC. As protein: CASSSGANVLTF.

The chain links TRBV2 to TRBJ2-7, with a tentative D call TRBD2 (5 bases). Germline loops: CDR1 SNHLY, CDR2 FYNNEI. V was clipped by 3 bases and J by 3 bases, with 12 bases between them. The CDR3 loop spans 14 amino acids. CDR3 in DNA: TGTGCCAGCAGTGATCGGGGTGTCAGCTACGAGCAGTACTTC. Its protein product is CASSDRGVSYEQYF.

The CDR3 is CASRGTAGFGSYNEQFF. As DNA, the CDR3 is TGTGCCAGCAGGGGGACAGCGGGGTTTGGCTCCTACAATGAGCAGTTCTTC. This chain links TRBV27 with TRBJ2-1, with D possibly called TRBD1 or TRBD2 (7 bases each). The ends were cut back, 6 bases at V and 0 bases at J, with 18 bases in the middle. CDR3 size: 17 residues. Germline CDR1 reads MNHEY; CDR2 reads SMNVEV (reference sequence).

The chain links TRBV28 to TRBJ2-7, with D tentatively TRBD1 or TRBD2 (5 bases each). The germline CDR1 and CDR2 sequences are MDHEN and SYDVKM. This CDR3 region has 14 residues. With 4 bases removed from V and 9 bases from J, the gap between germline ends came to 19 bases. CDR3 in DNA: TGTGCCAGCAGTTCCGGGACGGCGCCTATAAGGCAGTACTTC. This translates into CASSSGTAPIRQYF.

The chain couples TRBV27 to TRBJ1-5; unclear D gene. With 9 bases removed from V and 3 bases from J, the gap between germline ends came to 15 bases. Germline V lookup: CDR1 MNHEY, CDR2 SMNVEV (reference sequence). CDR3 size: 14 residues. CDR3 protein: CASRRQEPNQPQHF. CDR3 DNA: TGTGCCAGTAGGCGGCAGGAGCCCAATCAGCCCCAGCATTTT.

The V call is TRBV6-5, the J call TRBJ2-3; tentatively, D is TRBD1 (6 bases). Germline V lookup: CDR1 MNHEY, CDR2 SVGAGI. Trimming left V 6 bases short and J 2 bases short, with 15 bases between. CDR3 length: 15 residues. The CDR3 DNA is TGTGCCAGCAGGACGGGACACCTTTTCACAGATACGCAGTATTTT. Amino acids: CASRTGHLFTDTQYF.

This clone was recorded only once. The CDR3 protein is CASSPRQRTTVAFF. The CDR3 DNA reads TGTGCCAGCAGTCCTCGACAAAGGACGACGGTAGCTTTCTTT. This chain connects TRBV28 to TRBJ1-1; no firm D call. Deletions cut 5 bases from V and 10 bases from J, with 20 bases between. The CDR3 spans 14 residues. Germline CDR1 is MDHEN and CDR2 is SYDVKM.

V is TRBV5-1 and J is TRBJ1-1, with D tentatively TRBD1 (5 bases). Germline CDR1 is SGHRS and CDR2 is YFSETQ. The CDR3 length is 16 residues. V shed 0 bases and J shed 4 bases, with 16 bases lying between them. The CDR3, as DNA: TGCGCCAGCAGCTTGGATGGCAGGGTGGGGACCACTGAAGCTTTCTTT. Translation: CASSLDGRVGTTEAFF.

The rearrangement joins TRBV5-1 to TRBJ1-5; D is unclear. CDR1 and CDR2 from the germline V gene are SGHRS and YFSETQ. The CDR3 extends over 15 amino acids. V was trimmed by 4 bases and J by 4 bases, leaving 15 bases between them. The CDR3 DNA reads TGCGCCAGCAGCCCGGGCGGGGTAGGTAATCAGCCCCAGCATTTT. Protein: CASSPGGVGNQPQHF.

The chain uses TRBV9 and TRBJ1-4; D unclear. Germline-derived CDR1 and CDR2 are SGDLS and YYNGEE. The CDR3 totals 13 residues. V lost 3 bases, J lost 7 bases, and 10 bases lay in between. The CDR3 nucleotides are TGTGCCAGCAGCGGTTCCCTGGGTGAAAAACTGTTTTTT. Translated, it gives CASSGSLGEKLFF.

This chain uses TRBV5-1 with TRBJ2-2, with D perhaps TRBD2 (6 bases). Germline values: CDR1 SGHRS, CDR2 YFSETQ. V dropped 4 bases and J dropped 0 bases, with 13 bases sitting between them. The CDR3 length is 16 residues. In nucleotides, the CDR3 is TGCGCCAGCAGCCGCTCGGGGGAAACGAACACCGGGGAGCTGTTTTTT. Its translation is CASSRSGETNTGELFF.

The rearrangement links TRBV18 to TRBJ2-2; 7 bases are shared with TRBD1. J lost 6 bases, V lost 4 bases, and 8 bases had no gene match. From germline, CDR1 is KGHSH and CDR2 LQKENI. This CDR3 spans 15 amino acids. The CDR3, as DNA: TGTGCCAGCTCACAAAAATCAGGGGGACCCGGGGAGCTGTTTTTT. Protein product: CASSQKSGGPGELFF.